These 21 T cell receptor beta chains were all obtained from the same sample, sequenced in a study of cytomegalovirus exposure and HLA in healthy donors. PCR involved 60 Vbeta and 13 Jbeta primers. Clones were sequenced by immunoSEQ multiplex PCR, and TCRdb holds only the in-frame ones, with some missing. The profile shows a few hundred thousand clones, approximately 78% of them singletons. Source material: PBMCs. Receptors originate from a man under 40 in good health and CMV-seronegative.

The chain combines TRBV5-1 with TRBJ2-2; D is perhaps TRBD1 (6 bases). The CDR3 runs 17 residues. Looked up from germline, CDR1 is SGHRS and CDR2 is YFSETQ. Trimming cost V 4 bases and J 1 base, with 17 bases left between them. DNA for the CDR3: TGCGCCAGCAGCCCGGGGCAGGGGACGTTGAACACCGGGGAGCTGTTTTTT. Its translation is CASSPGQGTLNTGELFF.

The rearrangement uses TRBV7-9 and TRBJ2-5; a possible D gene is TRBD2 (7 bases). Germline assignment: CDR1 SEHNR and CDR2 FQNEAQ (reference sequence). The CDR3 extends over 13 amino acids. The V end lost 5 bases, the J end lost 13 bases, and 20 bases lay between the germline ends. CDR3 bases: TGTGCCAGCAGCAACGGACTAGTAGGGGGGCGGTACTTC. Translated, it gives CASSNGLVGGRYF.

The gene calls are TRBV2 and TRBJ2-5, with 7 bases matching TRBD2. V shed 3 bases and J 4 bases; nucleotides not matched to a gene: 11. CDR3 length equals 16 residues. The germline gives CDR1 SNHLY, CDR2 FYNNEI. In nucleotides, the CDR3 is TGTGCCAGCAGTGATGGGAGAGCGGGGTGGGTAGAGACCCAGTACTTC. The encoded protein is CASSDGRAGWVETQYF.

The V call is TRBV29-1, the J call TRBJ2-1; possible D gene TRBD1, 6 bases. V was pared by 3 bases and J by 4 bases, with 10 bases between. Germline CDR1 reads SQVTM; CDR2 reads ANQGSEA. This CDR3 has 13 residues. This CDR3 is CSVDPDRYNEQFF. CDR3 DNA sequence: TGCAGCGTTGACCCTGACAGGTACAATGAGCAGTTCTTC.

The V and J genes are TRBV7-2 and TRBJ1-4, with D hard to call. This CDR3 has 13 amino acids. Trimming cost V 1 base and J 5 bases, with 5 bases left between them. Germline V lookup: CDR1 SGHTA, CDR2 FQGNSA. CDR3 bases: TGTGCCAGCAGCTTAGGAGGGAATGAAAAACTGTTTTTT. Residues: CASSLGGNEKLFF.

The V and J genes are TRBV7-2 and TRBJ2-1; 11 bases line up with TRBD1. The germline gives CDR1 SGHTA, CDR2 FQGNSA. V gave up 1 base and J gave up 4 bases; unmatched junction bases: 6. The CDR3 sequence is 17 residues long. This chain's CDR3 is CASSLGRTGGRYNEQFF. For the CDR3, the DNA is TGTGCCAGCAGCTTAGGTCGGACAGGGGGCAGATACAATGAGCAGTTCTTC.

The chain is built from TRBV6-5 and TRBJ1-6, with 8 bases that match TRBD1. V lost 6 bases and J lost 2; bases outside the gene matches: 3. Germline loops: CDR1 MNHEY, CDR2 SVGAGI. CDR3 length: 15 amino acids. The CDR3 DNA reads TGTGCCAGCAGGGAACAGGGGGCCTATAATTCACCCCTCCACTTT. It is translated as CASREQGAYNSPLHF.

The CDR3 nucleotides are TGTGCCATCAGCGGGACAGGGCCCAATGAGCAGTTCTTC. Encoded protein: CAISGTGPNEQFF. The rearrangement uses TRBV10-3 and TRBJ2-1; 9 nucleotides line up with TRBD1. The CDR3 sequence is 13 residues long. The V segment lost 6 bases and the J segment 6 bases; nucleotides outside the gene matches: 3. In germline, CDR1 is ENHRY, CDR2 SYGVKD.

This clone was counted a single time. The chain employs TRBV5-1 and TRBJ1-1; D perhaps matches TRBD1 (5 bases). CDR3 length: 14 residues. Trimming stripped 7 bases from V and 0 bases from J, with 13 bases between. CDR1 SGHRS and CDR2 YFSETQ come from the germline V gene. This chain's CDR3 is CASGPTEMNTEAFF. The CDR3 DNA sequence: TGCGCCAGCGGACCGACAGAAATGAACACTGAAGCTTTCTTT.

This clone appeared once. The chain links TRBV19 to TRBJ1-2; no reliable D call. The V end was cut by 3 bases, the J end by 4 bases, with 12 bases between. The CDR3 runs to 14 residues. The germline V gene encodes CDR1 LNHDA and CDR2 SQIVND (reference sequence). CDR3 DNA: TGTGCCAGTAGTATGTTGGAACGGAGCTATGGCTACACCTTC. It yields the protein CASSMLERSYGYTF. The entire variable domain, with the rest obtained from reference TRBV19 and TRBJ1-2, is as follows: DGGITQSPKYLFRKEGQNVTLSCEQNLNHDAMYWYRQDPGQGLRLIYYSQIVNDFQKGDIAEGYSVSREKKESFPLTVTSAQKNPTAFYLCASSMLERSYGYTFGSGTRLTVV.

The chain recombines TRBV5-6 with TRBJ2-1; 12 positions agree with TRBD2. The V segment lost 7 bases and the J segment 5 bases; nucleotides outside the gene matches: 7. This CDR3 is built from 15 residues. Germline CDR1 is SGHDT and CDR2 is YYEEEE. CDR3: CASGLAGGPNNEQFF. CDR3 nucleotides: TGTGCCAGCGGGCTAGCGGGGGGGCCTAACAATGAGCAGTTCTTC.

The chain carries TRBV2 and TRBJ1-6; TRBD1 might be the D (5 bases). The CDR3 totals 12 residues. The V end was cut by 7 bases, the J end by 12 bases, with 13 bases between. CDR1 and CDR2 from the germline V gene are SNHLY and FYNNEI. CDR3: CASNIHTGPLHF. CDR3 in DNA: TGTGCCAGCAATATTCATACAGGACCCCTCCACTTT.

This clone was detected only once. The chain is built from TRBV5-4 and TRBJ1-2, with D uncertain. CDR1 and CDR2 (germline): SGHNT, YYREEE (reference sequence). CDR3 length equals 14 residues. V lost 0 bases, J lost 6 bases, and 12 bases lay in between. The CDR3 reads CASSLGGDLHGYTF. DNA for the CDR3: TGTGCCAGCAGCTTGGGCGGGGATCTCCATGGCTACACCTTC.

This clone was found once. The V gene is TRBV21-1, the J gene TRBJ2-7; the table's D call of TRBD2 was not tested on the DNA. TRBV21-1 is a listed pseudogene. This CDR3 contains 14 residues. This CDR3 reads CASSKARGSYEQYF. The CDR3 DNA reads TGTGCCAGCAGCAAGGCCCGCGGATCCTACGAGCAGTACTTC.

V gene TRBV4-2 combines with J gene TRBJ1-4; 10 bases match TRBD1. The CDR3 is made up of 15 amino acids. CDR1 and CDR2 from the germline V gene are LGHNA and YNFKEQ. V was pared by 0 bases and J by 5 bases, with 0 bases of the junction left unmatched. CDR3 loop: CASSQEGQGNEKLFF. The CDR3 DNA is TGTGCCAGCAGCCAAGAGGGACAGGGGAATGAAAAACTGTTTTTT.

The chain uses TRBV9 and TRBJ1-4; weak D call: TRBD1 (5 bases). Trimming removed 4 bases from V and 0 bases from J, with 16 bases in between. Germline CDR1 is SGDLS and CDR2 is YYNGEE. CDR3 length equals 17 residues. CDR3 sequence: CASSPHGGKATNEKLFF. DNA of the CDR3: TGTGCCAGCAGCCCTCATGGGGGGAAAGCAACTAATGAAAAACTGTTTTTT.

The chain couples TRBV6-5 to TRBJ1-2; 12 bases agree with TRBD1. V lost 4 bases and J lost 10; bases outside the gene matches: 7. CDR3 length: 14 residues. The germline V gene encodes CDR1 MNHEY and CDR2 SVGAGI. The CDR3 DNA reads as TGTGCCAGCAGTTCAGCCGGGACAGGGGGCGCCTACACCTTC. Amino acid sequence: CASSSAGTGGAYTF.

The gene calls are TRBV6-5 and TRBJ1-2; D is possibly TRBD1 (6 bases). CDR3 size: 15 residues. V lost 11 bases, J lost 6 bases, and 25 bases lay in between. Per germline, CDR1 MNHEY and CDR2 SVGAGI. The CDR3 bases are TGTGCCTGTCGAGGAGGGGGGGGGACTGTGAATGGCTACACCTTC. Amino acids: CACRGGGGTVNGYTF.

This chain uses TRBV25-1 with TRBJ1-3; D perhaps matches TRBD1 (6 bases). The CDR3 consists of 14 residues. V was trimmed by 4 bases and J by 2 bases, leaving 9 bases between them. Germline CDR1 is MGHDK and CDR2 is SYGVNS. CDR3 in amino acids: CASSVGTTGNTIYF. In DNA, the CDR3 is TGTGCCAGCAGTGTCGGGACAACTGGAAACACCATATATTTT.

The gene calls are TRBV4-1 and TRBJ2-7; possibly TRBD2 for D (6 bases). V was pared by 4 bases and J by 4 bases, with 17 bases between. The germline gives CDR1 MGHRA, CDR2 YSYEKL. There are 15 residues in the CDR3. The CDR3 DNA sequence: TGCGCCAGCAGCCCATTCCTTGGGACTGGATACGAGCAGTACTTC. It yields the protein CASSPFLGTGYEQYF.

This clone was detected once. The genes are TRBV19 and TRBJ1-4; 9 positions match TRBD1. Germline CDR1 reads LNHDA; CDR2 reads SQIVND (reference sequence). CDR3 length equals 16 residues. V was pared by 3 bases and J by 5 bases, with 7 bases of the junction left unmatched. CDR3 in DNA: TGTGCCAGTAGTATCACGACCGGGACAGGGAATGAAAAACTGTTTTTT. Protein product: CASSITTGTGNEKLFF.